One and the same sample provided the 10 T cell receptor beta chains below, sequenced in a study of T cells in Graves' hyperthyroidism and ophthalmopathy. From RNA transcripts, TCR beta CDR3 regions were amplified. A first-round RT-PCR of the TCR CDR3 used the HTBI primer set. TCRdb analysed the multiplex PCR reads with MiXCR anew, one entry per CDR3 protein. The repertoire holds approximately 400,000 distinct CDR3 sequences, with more than 15% as singletons. Sequenced: blood. Receptor source: a woman younger than 35 with Graves' hyperthyroidism.

This clonotype has more than one count but fewer than ten. The chain uses TRBV28 and TRBJ1-2; 9 bases are shared with TRBD1. The CDR3 is made up of 15 amino acids. The trim removed 3 bases at V and 5 bases at J, leaving 7 bases unmatched. Looked up from germline, CDR1 is MDHEN and CDR2 is SYDVKM. The CDR3 DNA sequence: TGTGCCAGCAGTTTCCGGGACAGGGATTTATATGGCTACACCTTC. As protein: CASSFRDRDLYGYTF.

A few counts support this clonotype. The chain joins TRBV5-4 to TRBJ1-6; D not resolved. Germline-derived CDR1 and CDR2 are SGHNT and YYREEE (reference sequence). There are 14 residues in the CDR3. Trimming removed 7 bases from V and 0 bases from J, with 8 bases in between. The CDR3: CASRASSYNSPLHF. The CDR3 DNA reads as TGTGCCAGCCGGGCCAGCTCCTATAATTCACCCCTCCACTTT.

The chain is built from TRBV20-1 and TRBJ1-1; 8 nucleotides line up with TRBD1. The CDR3 contains 14 residues. CDR1 is DFQATT, CDR2 SNEGSKA, per germline (reference sequence). The junction had 3 bases not matched to a gene; V was cut back by 2 bases and J by 1 base. The CDR3 loop reads CSARSGQGNTEAFF. The CDR3 DNA reads TGCAGTGCTAGATCCGGACAGGGGAACACTGAAGCTTTCTTT.

This clonotype was counted between two and nine times. The rearrangement joins TRBV6-1 to TRBJ1-2, with TRBD1 matching 7 bases. V dropped 5 bases and J dropped 0; count of bases not matched to a gene: 6. The germline V gene has CDR1 MNHNS and CDR2 SASEGT. This CDR3 has 15 amino acids. The CDR3 region is CASSHDRVTNYGYTF. The CDR3 DNA follows: TGTGCCAGCAGTCACGACAGGGTAACTAACTATGGCTACACCTTC.

This clonotype turned up a few times. The chain links TRBV19 to TRBJ1-2; TRBD1 matches at 8 bases. Per the germline V gene, CDR1 is LNHDA and CDR2 is SQIVND (reference sequence). The CDR3 totals 15 residues. V lost 7 bases and J lost 4; bases outside the gene matches: 11. The CDR3 nucleotides are TGTGCCAGTAAGCCATGGGACAGGTACGGCTATGGCTACACCTTC. As protein: CASKPWDRYGYGYTF. Looking up the rest from reference TRBV19 and TRBJ1-2 gives the full variable domain: DGGITQSPKYLFRKEGQNVTLSCEQNLNHDAMYWYRQDPGQGLRLIYYSQIVNDFQKGDIAEGYSVSREKKESFPLTVTSAQKNPTAFYLCASKPWDRYGYGYTFGSGTRLTVV.

This clonotype was picked up many times. The chain employs TRBV7-2 and TRBJ2-1; D perhaps matches TRBD1 (5 bases). Trimming removed 0 bases at V and 5 bases at J, with 11 bases between. Germline V lookup: CDR1 SGHTA, CDR2 FQGNSA. This CDR3 spans 15 amino acids. CDR3 amino acids: CASSLAGPSDNEQFF. CDR3 in DNA: TGTGCCAGCAGCTTAGCGGGGCCGTCGGACAATGAGCAGTTCTTC.

In DNA, the CDR3 is TGTGCCAGCAGTTTCGGGACTAGCGCAAGCTACTCCTACAATGAGCAGTTCTTC. It encodes CASSFGTSASYSYNEQFF. The chain has TRBV7-6 and TRBJ2-1, with 10 bases aligning to TRBD2. From germline, CDR1 is SGHVS and CDR2 FNYEAQ. J lost 0 bases, V lost 6 bases, and 11 bases had no gene match. The CDR3 runs 18 residues.

This clonotype was seen only a few times. The chain carries TRBV24-1 and TRBJ2-3; 7 bases agree with TRBD2. Germline loops: CDR1 KGHDR, CDR2 SFDVKD. The length of the CDR3 is 15 residues. V was clipped by 9 bases and J by 4 bases; unmatched bases: 12. CDR3 nucleotide sequence: TGTGCCACCCGGAGGGGAGGGGTCCCCCCAGATACGCAGTATTTT. Its translation: CATRRGGVPPDTQYF.

At least ten counts were recorded for this clonotype. V and J are TRBV20-1 and TRBJ1-1; D unclear. This CDR3 has 15 amino acids. With 3 bases removed from V and 5 bases from J, the gap between germline ends came to 19 bases. Germline V gene data show CDR1 as DFQATT and CDR2 as SNEGSKA (reference sequence). CDR3: CSASHKADSGTEAFF. CDR3 nucleotide sequence: TGCAGTGCTAGCCACAAGGCGGATTCCGGGACTGAAGCTTTCTTT.

This clonotype was found a few times. J is TRBJ2-2 and V is TRBV20-1; weak D call: TRBD1 (5 bases). Trimming shortened V by 2 bases and J by 0 bases, and 13 bases separated the two germline ends. The CDR3 runs 16 residues. Germline loops: CDR1 DFQATT, CDR2 SNEGSKA (reference sequence). The CDR3 spells CSARSPTATNTGELFF. CDR3 nucleotides: TGCAGTGCTAGATCCCCGACAGCTACGAACACCGGGGAGCTGTTTTTT.